This entry lists 18 T cell receptor beta chains sequenced from one sample in a study of shared clonotypes between healthy human individuals. Some clones are missing from TCRdb's copy, which holds only in-frame ones; the method was immunoSEQ multiplex PCR. This table holds about 610,000 clones, about 96% found once. Positive CCR7 selection of CD45RO-negative cells yielded the naive CD8 cells, and terminally differentiated effector memory CD45RA+ cells were excluded. Source material: naive CD8+ T cells sorted from blood. These TCRs come from a woman younger than 45 in good health.

The chain uses TRBV28 and TRBJ2-7; D is ambiguous. There are 18 residues in the CDR3. Germline assignment: CDR1 MDHEN and CDR2 SYDVKM. The germline V and J ends were trimmed by 3 bases and 0 bases, with 21 bases remaining between them. DNA for the CDR3: TGTGCCAGCAGTTTTACCGGACGTCTTTCCGTAAGCTCCTACGAGCAGTACTTC. Residues: CASSFTGRLSVSSYEQYF.

The CDR3 reads CASTLGTSFDNEQFF. CDR3 sequence (DNA): TGTGCCAGTACCCTAGGGACTAGCTTCGACAATGAGCAGTTCTTC. The chain joins TRBV19 to TRBJ2-1; 9 nucleotides align to TRBD2. The trim removed 7 bases at V and 5 bases at J, leaving 9 bases unmatched. The CDR3 is 15 amino acids. CDR1 is LNHDA and CDR2 is SQIVND in the germline V gene (reference sequence).

The chain couples TRBV6-6 to TRBJ1-5, with D possibly TRBD1 on 6 matching bases. V shed 0 bases and J shed 3 bases, with 12 bases lying between them. The CDR3 runs to 16 residues. Looked up from germline, CDR1 is MNHNY and CDR2 is SVGAGI (reference sequence). The CDR3 DNA sequence: TGTGCCAGCAGTTACTCGGGCGGACAGCTCAATCAGCCCCAGCATTTT. It encodes CASSYSGGQLNQPQHF.

The rearrangement links TRBV18 to TRBJ1-2; 8 bases are a match to TRBD1. The CDR3 consists of 15 residues. J gave up 2 bases and V 3 bases, and 5 bases lay outside the gene matches. Germline CDR1 reads KGHSH; CDR2 reads LQKENI. DNA of the CDR3: TGTGCCAGCTCACCTACGAGGACAGGGAACTATGGCTACACCTTC. Protein sequence: CASSPTRTGNYGYTF.

The chain is built from TRBV9 and TRBJ2-7, with D maybe TRBD1 (5 bases). CDR1 and CDR2 from the germline V gene are SGDLS and YYNGEE. Deletions cut 0 bases from V and 4 bases from J, with 14 bases between. CDR3 length: 15 amino acids. CDR3 nucleotide sequence: TGTGCCAGCAGCGTAGGGTCGCAGGGTTCGTACGAGCAGTACTTC. Translating it yields CASSVGSQGSYEQYF. Full variable domain (outside the CDR3, taken from reference TRBV9 and TRBJ2-7): DSGVTQTPKHLITATGQRVTLRCSPRSGDLSVYWYQQSLDQGLQFLIQYYNGEERAKGNILERFSAQQFPDLHSELNLSSLELGDSALYFCASSVGSQGSYEQYFGPGTRLTVT.

This chain uses TRBV9 with TRBJ1-1; no reliable D call. Trimming shortened V by 3 bases and J by 1 base, and 10 bases separated the two germline ends. The CDR3 is 14 amino acids. The germline V gene has CDR1 SGDLS and CDR2 YYNGEE. The CDR3 DNA reads as TGTGCCAGCAGCGGGGAGGACGAGAACACTGAAGCTTTCTTT. Protein product: CASSGEDENTEAFF.

The V and J genes are TRBV7-9 and TRBJ1-2; D gene uncertain. CDR1 and CDR2 (germline): SEHNR, FQNEAQ (reference sequence). CDR3 length: 13 residues. The V and J ends lost 3 bases and 6 bases respectively, with 11 bases between them. In nucleotides, the CDR3 is TGTGCCAGCAGCTTCGGCGTTCCGGATGGCTACACCTTC. Translation gives CASSFGVPDGYTF.

This clone was found once. The chain recombines TRBV29-1 with TRBJ2-5; 8 nucleotides agree with TRBD1. Per the germline V gene, CDR1 is SQVTM and CDR2 is ANQGSEA. The CDR3 is 14 amino acids. The V gene end was trimmed by 6 bases and the J gene end by 5 bases; junction bases not matched to a gene: 11. In nucleotides, the CDR3 is TGCAGCGTCTTAGGACAGGGTACATCGGAGACCCAGTACTTC. Translation: CSVLGQGTSETQYF.

The chain employs TRBV29-1 and TRBJ1-2; 8 nucleotides align to TRBD1. V shed 6 bases, J shed 4 bases, and the junction held 7 bases outside the gene matches. CDR1 and CDR2 from the germline V gene are SQVTM and ANQGSEA. The CDR3 consists of 13 residues. The CDR3 is CSVRPGQVYGYTF. DNA for the CDR3: TGCAGCGTCCGACCGGGACAGGTCTATGGCTACACCTTC.

The rearrangement uses TRBV7-9 and TRBJ1-1; maybe TRBD1 (6 bases). Trimming took 8 bases from V and 6 from J, leaving 19 bases between them. CDR1 is SEHNR and CDR2 is FQNEAQ in the germline V gene (reference sequence). The CDR3 spans 14 residues. CDR3 sequence reads: CASGHRGDLPEAFF. CDR3 bases: TGTGCCAGCGGTCATAGGGGGGACCTTCCTGAAGCTTTCTTT.

This chain links TRBV5-6 with TRBJ2-7; 7 bases line up with TRBD1. The CDR3 runs to 14 residues. Germline lookup yields CDR1 SGHDT and CDR2 YYEEEE. V shed 2 bases, J shed 1 base, and the junction held 3 bases outside the gene matches. CDR3: CASSLGQESYEQYF. The CDR3 DNA reads as TGTGCCAGCAGCTTAGGACAGGAGTCCTACGAGCAGTACTTC.

The V call is TRBV13, the J call TRBJ2-7, with a tentative D call TRBD1 (6 bases). Trimming removed 2 bases from V and 3 bases from J, with 11 bases in between. Germline loops: CDR1 PRHDT, CDR2 FYEKMQ (reference sequence). The CDR3 length is 14 residues. Here the CDR3 DNA reads TGTGCCAGCAGCTTAAGGGGCAGGGGCTACGAGCAGTACTTC. Residues: CASSLRGRGYEQYF. Based on the CDR3 plus reference TRBV13 and TRBJ2-7, the full variable domain is AAGVIQSPRHLIKEKRETATLKCYPIPRHDTVYWYQQGPGQDPQFLISFYEKMQSDKGSIPDRFSAQQFSDYHSELNMSSLELGDSALYFCASSLRGRGYEQYFGPGTRLTVT.

The rearrangement uses TRBV7-6 and TRBJ2-1, with a tentative D call TRBD1 (6 bases). Per germline, CDR1 SGHVS and CDR2 FNYEAQ. The CDR3 runs 14 residues. V gave up 1 base and J gave up 4 bases, with 8 bases separating them. The CDR3 region has the DNA TGTGCCAGCAGCTTAGGCCAGGGGTACAATGAGCAGTTCTTC. Residues: CASSLGQGYNEQFF. The variable domain in full, with the rest retrieved from reference TRBV7-6 and TRBJ2-1, is GAGVSQSPRYKVTKRGQDVALRCDPISGHVSLYWYRQALGQGPEFLTYFNYEAQQDKSGLPNDRFSAERPEGSISTLTIQRTEQRDSAMYRCASSLGQGYNEQFFGPGTRLTVL.

This clone has only one observation. The chain recombines TRBV9 with TRBJ2-3; D gene ambiguous. The germline CDR1 and CDR2 sequences are SGDLS and YYNGEE. The CDR3 has 15 residues. Trimming took off 4 bases at V and 0 bases at J, with 12 bases between the two ends. The CDR3 nucleotides read TGTGCCAGCAGCCCTCTAAGTGGTAGCACAGATACGCAGTATTTT. Protein product: CASSPLSGSTDTQYF.

The chain couples TRBV4-1 to TRBJ2-7; D is possibly TRBD1 (6 bases). This CDR3 is 14 amino acids long. The V end lost 2 bases, the J end lost 4 bases, and 12 bases lay between the germline ends. The germline V gene has CDR1 MGHRA and CDR2 YSYEKL. CDR3 bases: TGCGCCAGCAGCCAATCACAGGGTTCGTACGAGCAGTACTTC. This gives the protein CASSQSQGSYEQYF.

The chain employs TRBV6-1 and TRBJ2-1; tentative D call: TRBD2 (6 bases). CDR3 size: 17 residues. Germline CDR1 reads MNHNS; CDR2 reads SASEGT. Trimming stripped 3 bases from V and 5 bases from J, with 20 bases between. The CDR3: CASSDHGGLGSHNEQFF. The CDR3 bases are TGTGCCAGCAGTGACCATGGAGGGTTGGGGTCACACAATGAGCAGTTCTTC.

The chain couples TRBV19 to TRBJ1-1; D is unclear. Germline CDR1 and CDR2: LNHDA and SQIVND (reference sequence). The CDR3 is 14 amino acids. V lost 4 bases and J lost 6, with 15 bases in between. The CDR3 sequence: CASSSQDLSAEAFF. The CDR3 bases are TGTGCCAGTAGTAGTCAGGACCTATCCGCTGAAGCTTTCTTT.

V gene TRBV29-1 combines with J gene TRBJ2-3, with D hard to call. The CDR3 is made up of 14 amino acids. CDR1 and CDR2 from the germline V gene are SQVTM and ANQGSEA. V dropped 6 bases and J dropped 0 bases, with 13 bases sitting between them. For the CDR3, the DNA is TGCAGCGTGGGTGGTCCGCCTAGCACAGATACGCAGTATTTT. It encodes CSVGGPPSTDTQYF.